The clone carrying this TCR beta chain appeared a single time. Its antigen is not known. The sample originates from a study of PD-L1 blockade in urothelial cancer. The overall study: Patients started atezolizumab in 2014, 1,200 mg intravenously every 3 weeks. Male sex and bladder-origin urothelial cancer were recorded for about 85% of the roughly 30 patients. Blood yielded a median of about 140,000 T cells per sample.

Findings and caveats of the study: Better survival was predicted when blood TCR clonality before treatment fell below the median.

The data were produced by immunoSEQ multiplex PCR, yet TCRdb's version contains in-frame clones alone and is incomplete. The sample has 45,000 to 50,000 clones, 80% to 85% seen once. The V and J ends lost 5 bases and 1 base respectively, with 11 bases between them. There are 14 residues in the CDR3. Germline CDR1 reads MNHEY; CDR2 reads SVGAGI. Time point in this sample: pretreatment peripheral blood. The rearrangement links TRBV6-5 to TRBJ1-1, with D unresolved. Sequenced here: PBMCs, sampled around atezolizumab (anti-PD-L1) treatment. The sequence was collected from a man aged 50 to 59 with urothelial cancer. As DNA, the CDR3 is TGTGCCAGCAGTGCGGGTGGGGAGAACACTGAAGCTTTCTTT. It codes for CASSAGGENTEAFF.